The following is a T cell receptor (beta chain) sequence with its context. These patients, aged 18 to 65, had recently diagnosed hyperthyroidism lasting under 2 months. Uncontrolled infection, other autoimmune disease, pregnancy or lactation barred patients from enrollment. An approximately 10 ml volume of fresh peripheral blood provided the PBMCs. This entry comes from a study of T cells in Graves' hyperthyroidism and ophthalmopathy. For the study at large: Blood was drawn when the patient was first diagnosed and still untreated.

The CDR3 consists of 19 residues. Germline trimming cut 6 bases from V and 0 bases from J; bases unmatched to any gene: 19. Template material for amplifying TCR beta CDR3 regions consisted of RNA transcripts. First-round RT-PCR targeting the TCR CDR3 was performed with the HTBI primer set. Via MiXCR, TCRdb re-called the multiplex PCR reads, giving one row per CDR3 protein. The table lists hundreds of thousands of distinct CDR3 sequences, roughly 14% of them singletons. The source material was blood. This clonotype was sampled from a woman younger than 45 with Graves' hyperthyroidism. The chain is built from TRBV12-3 or TRBV12-4 and TRBJ1-2; 7 nucleotides match TRBD1. The CDR3 bases are TGTGCCAGCAGCCCTTTTCGCCGGGACAGTGTGTCGGCTAACTATGGCTACACCTTC. It yields the protein CASSPFRRDSVSANYGYTF.